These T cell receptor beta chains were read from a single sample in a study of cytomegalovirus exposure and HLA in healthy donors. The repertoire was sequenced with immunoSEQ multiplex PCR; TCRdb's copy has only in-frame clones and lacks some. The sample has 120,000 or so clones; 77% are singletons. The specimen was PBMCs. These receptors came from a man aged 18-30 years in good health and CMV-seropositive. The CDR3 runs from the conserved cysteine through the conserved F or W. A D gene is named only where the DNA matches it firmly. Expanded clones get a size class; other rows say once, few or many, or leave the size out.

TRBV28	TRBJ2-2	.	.	TGTGCCAGCTTAGTTTCGAACACCGGGGAGCTGTTTTTT	CASLVSNTGELFF
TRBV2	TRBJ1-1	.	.	TGTGCCAGCAGTGAAAATTGGGGGCTGGACACTGAAGCTTTCTTT	CASSENWGLDTEAFF
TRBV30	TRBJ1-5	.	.	TGTGCCTGGAAGTCAGGGGATCAGCCCCAGCATTTT	CAWKSGDQPQHF
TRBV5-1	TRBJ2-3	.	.	TGCGCCAGCAGCTCCCGAGGCGGCGGGAGCACAGATACGCAGTATTTT	CASSSRGGGSTDTQYF
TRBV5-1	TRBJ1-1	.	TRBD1	TGCGCCAGCAGCCCGGGACAGGCTTTGGACACTGAAGCTTTCTTT	CASSPGQALDTEAFF
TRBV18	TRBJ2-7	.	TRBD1	TGTGCCAGCTCACCACGTGGACAGGGGGCCCGCTACGAGCAGTACTTC	CASSPRGQGARYEQYF
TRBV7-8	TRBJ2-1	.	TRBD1	TGTGCCAGCAGTTCCGGGACAGGGGCCTACAATGAGCAGTTCTTC	CASSSGTGAYNEQFF
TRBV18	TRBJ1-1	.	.	TGTGCCAGCTCACCCGGGAGGACACTGAACACTGAAGCTTTCTTT	CASSPGRTLNTEAFF
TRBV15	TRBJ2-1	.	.	TGTGCCACCAGCCATACTGGGCGGGGAGTCTACAATGAGCAGTTCTTC	CATSHTGRGVYNEQFF
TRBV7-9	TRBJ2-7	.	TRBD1	TGTGCCAGCAGCTCCGGACAGGGCCCAAAGGAGCAGTACTTC	CASSSGQGPKEQYF
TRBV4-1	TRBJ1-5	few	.	TGCGCCAGCAGCCCCCTTATTAGTCAGCCCCAGCATTTT	CASSPLISQPQHF
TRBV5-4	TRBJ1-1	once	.	TGTGCCAGCAGCCTGAATGGTCGGGGAGGAACTGAAGCTTTCTTT	CASSLNGRGGTEAFF
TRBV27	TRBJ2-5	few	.	TGTGCCAGCAGTTTCCCGGGGCAAGAGACCCAGTACTTC	CASSFPGQETQYF
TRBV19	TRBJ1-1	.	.	TGTGCCAGTATTCCCCCTCTCCCAGAAAACCCCGAAGCTTTCTTT	CASIPPLPENPEAFF
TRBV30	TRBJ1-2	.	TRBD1	TGTGCCTGGAGTTCCGGGACAGGGAGTGGCTACACCTTC	CAWSSGTGSGYTF
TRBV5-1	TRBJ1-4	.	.	TGCGCCAGCAGCTTGGGTAGTTCAGGAGAAAAACTGTTTTTT	CASSLGSSGEKLFF
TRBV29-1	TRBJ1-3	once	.	TGCAGCGTTTCCGCTACTACGGGAAACACCATATATTTT	CSVSATTGNTIYF
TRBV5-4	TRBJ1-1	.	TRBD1	TGTGCCAGCAGCCAGTCCGACAGGGGGAACACTGAAGCTTTCTTT	CASSQSDRGNTEAFF